Given below is one T cell receptor beta chain in context. Per the original methods: Amplification with reference gene primers provided the estimates of nucleated cell counts. TCRdb keeps only in-frame clones here, not all; method: immunoSEQ multiplex PCR. The V and J calls and clone size were taken over from that table, and D and trimming were inferred from the DNA. The sample holds some 310,000 clones; about 90% are singletons and the top ten take roughly 1%. V shed 6 bases and J shed 4 bases, with 19 bases lying between them. Germline V gene sequence: CDR1 KGHSH, CDR2 LQKENI. This CDR3 contains 16 residues. Seattle-derived patients entered the study during active infection and were followed longitudinally. The source of the sample is a study of blood T cell repertoires in COVID-19. Study in general: Samples taken during acute and convalescent COVID-19 were collected in the United States, Italy and Spain.

The rearrangement links TRBV18 to TRBJ1-5; D unresolved. Sequenced input: peripheral blood. The TCR comes from a woman between 40 and 55 years old with COVID-19, enrolled during active disease. The CDR3, as DNA: TGTGCCAGCTCTCGCTACGACCCGAGGGCAAATCAGCCCCAGCATTTT. It translates to CASSRYDPRANQPQHF. The full variable domain, with the rest looked up from reference TRBV18 and TRBJ1-5, is NAGVMQNPRHLVRRRGQEARLRCSPMKGHSHVYWYRQLPEEGLKFMVYLQKENIIDESGMPKERFSAEFPKEGPSILRIQQVVRGDSAAYFCASSRYDPRANQPQHFGDGTRLSIL.